Listed below are T cell receptor beta chains from one sample, sequenced in a study of chemoradiotherapy in HPV16-positive cancers. Produced via immunoSEQ multiplex PCR; TCRdb's table is partial and in-frame only. This table holds approximately 8,300 clones, 80% to 90% found once. The sample here was tumor tissue, taken from a patient who underwent chemoradiotherapy. The receptor source for this set is a human donor with HPV-associated anogenital cancer. Both conserved end residues are part of each CDR3. The D gene is left open where the match is weak. Size is stated for part of the rows, as once, few or many counts, or as a class when the clone is expanded.

d_call: -
j_call: TRBJ1-2
v_call: TRBV10-3
clone_size: -
cdr3_nt: TGTGCCATCAGCTGGGGGAATGGCTACACCTTC
cdr3_aa: CAISWGNGYTF

d_call: -
j_call: TRBJ2-7
v_call: TRBV19
clone_size: -
cdr3_nt: TGTGCCAGTAGACCACAGAATCAAAATGCCTACGAGCAGTACTTC
cdr3_aa: CASRPQNQNAYEQYF

d_call: TRBD2
j_call: TRBJ2-7
v_call: TRBV27
clone_size: -
cdr3_nt: TGTGCCAGCAGTTCATCGGGGGGACTGAGTCCCTACGAGCAGTACTTC
cdr3_aa: CASSSSGGLSPYEQYF

d_call: TRBD2
j_call: TRBJ2-1
v_call: TRBV4-1
clone_size: -
cdr3_nt: TGCGCCAGCAGCGACCCGGGACTAGCGTTGTACAATGAGCAGTTCTTC
cdr3_aa: CASSDPGLALYNEQFF

d_call: -
j_call: TRBJ2-2
v_call: TRBV7-6
clone_size: -
cdr3_nt: TGTGCCAGCAGCTTAGGCGGGGGCCCCGGGGAGCTGTTTTTT
cdr3_aa: CASSLGGGPGELFF

d_call: -
j_call: TRBJ2-2
v_call: TRBV29-1
clone_size: -
cdr3_nt: TGCAGCGTTGACCGGGGGACCACCGGGGAGCTGTTTTTT
cdr3_aa: CSVDRGTTGELFF

d_call: -
j_call: TRBJ1-2
v_call: TRBV9
clone_size: -
cdr3_nt: TGTGCCAGCAGCGTAAAAGACAGGTTCCACTATGGCTACACCTTC
cdr3_aa: CASSVKDRFHYGYTF

d_call: -
j_call: TRBJ2-7
v_call: TRBV9
clone_size: few
cdr3_nt: TGTGCCAGCAGCGGAGAGGACAGCTCCTACGAGCAGTACTTC
cdr3_aa: CASSGEDSSYEQYF

d_call: TRBD1
j_call: TRBJ2-7
v_call: TRBV6-1
clone_size: once
cdr3_nt: TGTGCCAGCAGTGAAGGAGGGGGCCCCTTTTACTTC
cdr3_aa: CASSEGGGPFYF

d_call: TRBD1
j_call: TRBJ1-1
v_call: TRBV25-1
clone_size: -
cdr3_nt: TGTGCCAGCAGTGAAAGGGGGGACAGTGAAGCTTTCTTT
cdr3_aa: CASSERGDSEAFF

d_call: -
j_call: TRBJ1-4
v_call: TRBV5-5
clone_size: -
cdr3_nt: TGTGCCAGCAGCCTCCGTGCAACTAATGAAAAACTGTTTTTT
cdr3_aa: CASSLRATNEKLFF

d_call: -
j_call: TRBJ1-4
v_call: TRBV4-2
clone_size: -
cdr3_nt: TGTGCCAGCAGCCTCGTCTTAGGTGAAAAACTGTTTTTT
cdr3_aa: CASSLVLGEKLFF

d_call: TRBD1
j_call: TRBJ1-2
v_call: TRBV5-1
clone_size: -
cdr3_nt: TGCGCCAGCAGCTTGGGAGGACAGGAGGCTAACTATGGCTACACCTTC
cdr3_aa: CASSLGGQEANYGYTF

d_call: TRBD1
j_call: TRBJ1-1
v_call: TRBV27
clone_size: -
cdr3_nt: TGTGCCAGCAGTCGACAGGGGTCCGGGAAAGCTTTCTTT
cdr3_aa: CASSRQGSGKAFF

d_call: TRBD1
j_call: TRBJ2-5
v_call: TRBV7-9
clone_size: -
cdr3_nt: TGTGCCAGCAGCTGGGTAAGGACAGGGGAACAAGAGACCCAGTACTTC
cdr3_aa: CASSWVRTGEQETQYF

d_call: TRBD2
j_call: TRBJ2-2
v_call: TRBV5-1
clone_size: -
cdr3_nt: TGCGCCAGCAGCTTACTAGCGGGAGTTGCCGGGGAGCTGTTTTTT
cdr3_aa: CASSLLAGVAGELFF

d_call: -
j_call: TRBJ2-5
v_call: TRBV6-1
clone_size: once
cdr3_nt: TGTGCCAGCAACCCTGGGGCCCAAGAGACCCAGTACTTC
cdr3_aa: CASNPGAQETQYF

d_call: -
j_call: TRBJ1-5
v_call: TRBV15
clone_size: -
cdr3_nt: TGTGCCACCAGCGCTACTAGAAATCAGCCCCAGCATTTT
cdr3_aa: CATSATRNQPQHF

d_call: -
j_call: TRBJ2-5
v_call: TRBV4-1
clone_size: -
cdr3_nt: TGCGCCAGCAGCCAAGCCGCGGGTCTAAGGGAGACCCAGTACTTC
cdr3_aa: CASSQAAGLRETQYF

d_call: TRBD2
j_call: TRBJ2-3
v_call: TRBV9
clone_size: -
cdr3_nt: TGTGCCAGCAGCACGCGATCCAGCGGGGGGGCAGATACGCAGTATTTT
cdr3_aa: CASSTRSSGGADTQYF

d_call: -
j_call: TRBJ1-4
v_call: TRBV7-2
clone_size: -
cdr3_nt: TGTGCCAGCAGCTTAGGAACAACTAATGAAAAACTGTTTTTT
cdr3_aa: CASSLGTTNEKLFF

d_call: -
j_call: TRBJ2-7
v_call: TRBV5-1
clone_size: -
cdr3_nt: TGCGCCAGCAGCCCCGGGGCAGGTCCGGCCTACGAGCAGTACTTC
cdr3_aa: CASSPGAGPAYEQYF

d_call: -
j_call: TRBJ1-1
v_call: TRBV19
clone_size: -
cdr3_nt: TGTGCCAGTAGTATCGAGGGATCGAACACTGAAGCTTTCTTT
cdr3_aa: CASSIEGSNTEAFF

d_call: -
j_call: TRBJ2-2
v_call: TRBV30
clone_size: -
cdr3_nt: TGTGCCTGGAATCGGGGGAACACCGGGGAGCTGTTTTTT
cdr3_aa: CAWNRGNTGELFF

d_call: -
j_call: TRBJ2-3
v_call: TRBV25-1
clone_size: -
cdr3_nt: TGTGCCAGCAGTAGGGGGGGCCTAAGCACAGATACGCAGTATTTT
cdr3_aa: CASSRGGLSTDTQYF

d_call: -
j_call: TRBJ2-3
v_call: TRBV2
clone_size: few
cdr3_nt: TGTGCCAGCAGTGGAAGGGCGTCAGGAGGCACAGATACGCAGTATTTT
cdr3_aa: CASSGRASGGTDTQYF

d_call: -
j_call: TRBJ1-1
v_call: TRBV20-1
clone_size: -
cdr3_nt: TGCAGCGCTGAAGGGGGAACTGAAGCTTTCTTT
cdr3_aa: CSAEGGTEAFF

d_call: -
j_call: TRBJ2-2
v_call: TRBV5-4
clone_size: -
cdr3_nt: TGTGCCAGCAGCTTGACAGGGCCAAACACCGGGGAGCTGTTTTTT
cdr3_aa: CASSLTGPNTGELFF

d_call: -
j_call: TRBJ2-1
v_call: TRBV5-6
clone_size: -
cdr3_nt: TGTGCCAGCAGCTTCTTGATACAGGGGGGGACGGATGAGCAGTTCTTC
cdr3_aa: CASSFLIQGGTDEQFF

d_call: TRBD1
j_call: TRBJ1-5
v_call: TRBV7-9
clone_size: -
cdr3_nt: TGTGCCAGCAGCAGTGGGACAGGTAGCAATCAGCCCCAGCATTTT
cdr3_aa: CASSSGTGSNQPQHF

d_call: TRBD2
j_call: TRBJ2-5
v_call: TRBV29-1
clone_size: -
cdr3_nt: TGCAGCGTTGGGCTGGGGGGGGATGGAGAGACCCAGTACTTC
cdr3_aa: CSVGLGGDGETQYF